Sequencing of this T cell receptor beta chain was carried out in a study of blood T cell repertoires in COVID-19. Study as a whole: Material from acute and convalescent COVID-19 was sourced from the United States, Italy and Spain. The analysed material was cDNA or gDNA that came from T cells, B-cell-depleted T cells, or PBMCs.

V shed 5 bases, J shed 5 bases, and the junction held 3 bases outside the gene matches. CDR3 length equals 15 residues. Germline CDR1 reads MDHEN; CDR2 reads SYDVKM. Authors' processing steps: Amplification from reference gene primers served as the basis for estimated nucleated cell counts. The protocol was immunoSEQ multiplex PCR, while the TCRdb copy is restricted to in-frame clones and leaves out a portion. The V and J calls and clone size are taken from that table; D and trimming were inferred from the DNA. The sample lists 150,000 to 200,000 clones; around 81% were seen once. Sequenced input: peripheral blood. This sequence joins TRBV28 and TRBJ2-1; 13 bases align to TRBD2. The sequence came from a man aged 60 to 75 with active or convalescent COVID-19. DNA of the CDR3: TGTGCCAGCAGTCATGGACTAGCGGGGGACAATGAGCAGTTCTTC. Its translation: CASSHGLAGDNEQFF.